Listed below are T cell receptor beta chains from one sample, sequenced in a study of early T cells in non-severe SARS-CoV-2 infection. MiXCR was run by TCRdb on the 5' RACE reads, yielding one entry per CDR3 protein. The repertoire holds approximately 27,000 distinct CDR3 sequences, with under 6.5% as singletons. The sequenced sample was whole blood. All receptors derive from an adult who was a healthcare worker with PCR-confirmed SARS-CoV-2 infection or an uninfected control (not recorded which). CDR3s include the opening cysteine and the closing phenylalanine or tryptophan. A D gene is named only where the DNA matches it firmly. Size tells how often a clone was seen (once, few, many) or the class of an expanded clone, and some rows leave it out.

cdr3_length d_call j_call v_call clone_size cdr3_nt cdr3_aa
15 . TRBJ1-5 TRBV27 many TGTGCCAGCAGTCCTCAGGGGTTAGGCAATCAGCCCCAGCATTTT CASSPQGLGNQPQHF
13 TRBD1 TRBJ2-7 TRBV7-9 . TGTGCCAGCAGCCGTACTACAGGGGACGAGCAGTACTTC CASSRTTGDEQYF
17 . TRBJ2-7 TRBV7-2 . TGTGCCAGCAGCTTACGAACCACTAATCCCCCCCTTTACGAGCAGTACTTC CASSLRTTNPPLYEQYF
15 TRBD1 TRBJ1-2 TRBV7-2 many TGTGCCAGCAGCTACGACGGGACAGGTCCCTATGGCTACACCTTC CASSYDGTGPYGYTF
17 . TRBJ1-4 TRBV20-1 . TGCAGTGCTAGAGATGTCAGGGGCCAAAGGTTTAATGAAAAACTGTTTTTT CSARDVRGQRFNEKLFF
16 TRBD1 TRBJ2-6 TRBV6-5 many TGTGCCAGCAGTCCCCGGCGGACAGGGACAGCCAACGTCCTGACTTTC CASSPRRTGTANVLTF
16 TRBD1 TRBJ2-7 TRBV11-3 many TGTGCCAGCAGCACCCGAGTTGGGACAGGGGTTGACGAGCAGTACTTC CASSTRVGTGVDEQYF
14 . TRBJ2-3 TRBV20-1 few TGCAGTGCTAGAGAGACTCACAGGGCAGATACGCAGTATTTT CSARETHRADTQYF
13 TRBD1 TRBJ2-7 TRBV13 medium-sized TGTGCCAGCAGTTTAGGGACAGGGGAGGAGCAGTACTTC CASSLGTGEEQYF
18 . TRBJ2-2 TRBV9 many TGTGCCAGCAGCGTAAATATAAGAAGGCCCCTGAAGACCGGGGAGCTGTTTTTT CASSVNIRRPLKTGELFF
13 . TRBJ2-3 TRBV7-2 many TGTGCCAGCAGCTCGTCTGCGGGGGATACGCAGTATTTT CASSSSAGDTQYF
14 TRBD1 TRBJ1-1 TRBV20-1 many TGCAGTGCTAGAGATGGAAGGACAGGCTCCCAAGCTTTCTTT CSARDGRTGSQAFF
14 . TRBJ1-5 TRBV5-4 many TGTGCCAGCAGCACTGGGGGTGGCAATCAGCCCCAGCATTTT CASSTGGGNQPQHF
14 . TRBJ2-7 TRBV15 many TGTGCCACCCGGGCAGGGGGGGTTCCCTACGAGCAGTACTTC CATRAGGVPYEQYF
16 TRBD2 TRBJ2-1 TRBV20-1 few TGCAGTGCTAGCCCCACACCTAGCGGGATCTACAATGAGCAGTTCTTC CSASPTPSGIYNEQFF
15 . TRBJ2-1 TRBV9 many TGTGCCAGCAGCCCCCGGACCGTCCGCTACAATGAGCAGTTCTTC CASSPRTVRYNEQFF
13 . TRBJ2-3 TRBV19 many TGTGCCAGTATCGGCCCGAGCACAGATACGCAGTATTTT CASIGPSTDTQYF
16 TRBD2 TRBJ2-1 TRBV19 few TGTGCCAGTAGTACCTCCTATAGCGGGACCTGGGGTGAGCGGTTCTTC CASSTSYSGTWGERFF
16 . TRBJ2-2 TRBV11-2 medium-sized TGTGCCAGCCCCAGAACTCTAGACGTTAACACCGGGGAGCTGTTTTTT CASPRTLDVNTGELFF
20 TRBD1 TRBJ2-2 TRBV4-1 many TGCGCCAGCAGCCACCCCGTGGAGACAGGGGGGTTCAGGAACACCGGGGAGCTGTTTTTT CASSHPVETGGFRNTGELFF
14 . TRBJ2-2 TRBV6-1 many TGTGCCAGCAAAAGGGAGGCGAACACCGGGGAGCTGTTTTTT CASKREANTGELFF
14 TRBD2 TRBJ2-5 TRBV3-1 many TGTGCCAGCAGACTGTGGACTAGCCACGAGACCCAGTACTTC CASRLWTSHETQYF
17 TRBD2 TRBJ2-2 TRBV18 many TGTGCCAGCTCCCCGCGGGAGGCTAGCAGGAACACCGGGGAGCTGTTTTTT CASSPREASRNTGELFF
13 . TRBJ2-3 TRBV12-3/TRBV12-4 many TGTGCCATCAATGATGGTGCCGTGGATACGCAGTATTTT CAINDGAVDTQYF
12 . TRBJ2-1 TRBV2 many TGTGCCACAAGGACAAAACGGGGTGAGCAGTTCTTC CATRTKRGEQFF
14 . TRBJ2-6 TRBV29-1 many TGCAGCGTTCGCCAGGGATCTGGGGCCAACGTCCTGACTTTC CSVRQGSGANVLTF
14 . TRBJ2-1 TRBV20-1 many TGCAGTGCTAGAGAAGCTAGAAAACTGAATGAGCAGTTCTTC CSAREARKLNEQFF
17 TRBD1 TRBJ1-4 TRBV6-5 many TGTGCCAGCAGCCCCCGGGACAGGCTTCGGGTAGGGGAAAAACTGTTTTTT CASSPRDRLRVGEKLFF
13 . TRBJ1-1 TRBV11-1 many TGTGCCAGCAGCTTTGACAGGTCCACTGAAGCTTTCTTT CASSFDRSTEAFF
15 . TRBJ2-7 TRBV28 . TGTGCCAGCAGTAACCCGACAGAGTCCTCCTACGAGCAGTACTTC CASSNPTESSYEQYF
14 . TRBJ1-2 TRBV13 many TGTGCCAGCAGCCAATGGGGGGTCGACTATGGCTACACCTTC CASSQWGVDYGYTF
16 . TRBJ2-5 TRBV12-3/TRBV12-4 many TGTGCCAGCAGTACGGTTTCCGGGAGAGCCTCGGAGACCCAGTACTTC CASSTVSGRASETQYF
17 . TRBJ2-7 TRBV5-1 many TGCGCCAGCAGCTTGGGGCCCCCAGGGTCTCGCTCCTACGAGCAGTACTTC CASSLGPPGSRSYEQYF
15 . TRBJ1-6 TRBV7-2 many TGTGCCAGCACGAACAGGAGCTCCTATAATTCACCCCTCCACTTT CASTNRSSYNSPLHF
11 . TRBJ2-5 TRBV5-1 many TGCGCCAGCATGACTCAAGAGACCCAGTACTTC CASMTQETQYF
13 . TRBJ2-1 TRBV24-1 few TGTGCCACGGGCCCCGACAGACTCAATGAGCAGTTCTTC CATGPDRLNEQFF
15 . TRBJ2-3 TRBV12-3/TRBV12-4 many TGTGCCAGCAGTTACTCCTCACGTAGCACAGATACGCAGTATTTT CASSYSSRSTDTQYF
14 TRBD1 TRBJ1-6 TRBV7-8 . TGTGCCAGCAGTCGACAGGGCCTCAATTCACCCCTCCACTTT CASSRQGLNSPLHF
15 TRBD2 TRBJ2-7 TRBV10-1 many TGCGCCAGCAGTGATGGCCTAGCGGGAGGGAGTGAGCAGTACTTC CASSDGLAGGSEQYF
15 . TRBJ2-5 TRBV7-6 many TGTGCCAGCAGCTTACAGTTTCGGATCCAAGAGACCCAGTACTTC CASSLQFRIQETQYF
13 TRBD2 TRBJ2-1 TRBV20-1 many TGCAGTGCTATCGGCGGGGGGATGAATGAGCAGTTCTTC CSAIGGGMNEQFF
16 TRBD2 TRBJ2-1 TRBV10-3 . TGTGCCATCAGTGAGACTAGCGGGGGCACCTACAATGAGCAGTTCTTC CAISETSGGTYNEQFF
15 . TRBJ2-1 TRBV7-8 many TGTGCCAGCAGCTCCGTATTCATAAGGAGTAATGAGCAGTTCTTC CASSSVFIRSNEQFF
21 TRBD2 TRBJ2-4 TRBV20-1 . TGCAGTGCTAGTCGCCCTCAAGTTAGCGGGGGGGCAGGGTTCGTAGAAAACATTCAGTACTTC CSASRPQVSGGAGFVENIQYF
17 . TRBJ2-3 TRBV9 few TGTGCCAGCAGCGTAGAGGGAGGGGGCGACATCACAGATACGCAGTATTTT CASSVEGGGDITDTQYF
16 TRBD1 TRBJ1-1 TRBV11-2 many TGTGCCAGCAGCTTACAACTAAGGACAGGGGACACTGAAGCTTTCTTT CASSLQLRTGDTEAFF
11 . TRBJ2-3 TRBV12-3/TRBV12-4 many TGTGCCAGCAGCCCACGTGATACGCAGTATTTT CASSPRDTQYF